What follows are 25 T cell receptor beta chains derived from one specimen sequenced in a study of CD8+ T cells in alopecia areata. Isolated RNA was reverse transcribed into cDNA used as the sequencing template. Clones were sequenced by immunoSEQ multiplex PCR, and TCRdb holds only the in-frame ones, with some missing. The profile shows 100,000 to 150,000 clones, 45% to 50% of them singletons. The source was CD8+ T cells sorted from blood, collected at week 0. The receptors come from a human donor with alopecia areata.

This clone was picked up a small number of times. The chain has TRBV7-9 and TRBJ2-7; D unresolved. The CDR3 is 13 amino acids. The V and J ends lost 8 bases and 3 bases respectively, with 14 bases between them. Germline loops: CDR1 SEHNR, CDR2 FQNEAQ (reference sequence). In nucleotides, the CDR3 is TGTGCCAGCGATCAGACTGAGGACTACGAGCAGTACTTC. It encodes CASDQTEDYEQYF.

The chain recombines TRBV5-4 with TRBJ1-1; possible D gene TRBD1, 6 bases. The CDR3 has 16 residues. Germline-derived CDR1 and CDR2 are SGHNT and YYREEE (reference sequence). Between the trimmed V and J ends, which lost 3 bases and 1 base, there was a span of 16 bases. In nucleotides, the CDR3 is TGTGCCAGCAGCTCCGGGACACCCGACTCGAACACTGAAGCTTTCTTT. Amino acid sequence: CASSSGTPDSNTEAFF.

This clone has more than one count but fewer than ten. This sequence joins TRBV7-9 and TRBJ1-1, with D hard to call. The CDR3 contains 12 residues. Germline values: CDR1 SEHNR, CDR2 FQNEAQ (reference sequence). V lost 7 bases to trimming and J lost 6 bases, with 12 bases between them. The CDR3 loop reads CASIALDAEAFF. The CDR3 nucleotides read TGTGCCAGCATCGCCTTGGACGCTGAAGCTTTCTTT.

The CDR3 is CASSSDRGTFSPLHF. As DNA, the CDR3 is TGTGCCAGCAGTTCCGACAGGGGAACGTTTTCACCCCTCCACTTT. The gene calls are TRBV27 and TRBJ1-6; 8 positions agree with TRBD1. Germline V gene data show CDR1 as MNHEY and CDR2 as SMNVEV (reference sequence). This CDR3 region has 15 residues. V dropped 4 bases and J dropped 9; count of bases not matched to a gene: 8.

V is TRBV5-6 and J is TRBJ2-5; no definite D call. Trimming shortened V by 2 bases and J by 1 base, and 12 bases separated the two germline ends. The CDR3 contains 15 residues. From germline, CDR1 is SGHDT and CDR2 YYEEEE. The CDR3 is CASSLVGLSQETQYF. CDR3 nucleotides: TGTGCCAGCAGCTTAGTGGGCCTGAGCCAAGAGACCCAGTACTTC.

J is TRBJ1-1 and V is TRBV30; D not certain. V dropped 5 bases and J dropped 0 bases, with 13 bases sitting between them. Germline V gene sequence: CDR1 GTSNPN, CDR2 SVGIG (reference sequence). This CDR3 region has 14 residues. CDR3 coding DNA: TGTGCCTGGGATGACACAACGCTGAACACTGAAGCTTTCTTT. Translating gives CAWDDTTLNTEAFF. Supplemented by reference TRBV30 and TRBJ1-1, the full variable domain reads SQTIHQWPATLVQPVGSPLSLECTVEGTSNPNLYWYRQAAGRGLQLLFYSVGIGQISSEVPQNLSASRPQDRQFILSSKKLLLSDSGFYLCAWDDTTLNTEAFFGQGTRLTVV.

The sample holds a few counts of this clone. The rearrangement uses TRBV6-6 and TRBJ2-2, with TRBD2 matching 10 bases. V gave up 7 bases and J gave up 6 bases; unmatched junction bases: 8. Looked up from germline, CDR1 is MNHNY and CDR2 is SVGAGI (reference sequence). The CDR3 length is 15 residues. CDR3 DNA sequence: TGTGCCAGCAACGGACTAGCGGCCATTTCCGGGGAGCTGTTTTTT. Translation: CASNGLAAISGELFF.

This clone has just a few counts. The chain uses TRBV30 and TRBJ2-7, with a tentative D call TRBD2 (5 bases). The CDR3 runs to 13 residues. CDR1 is GTSNPN and CDR2 is SVGIG in the germline V gene (reference sequence). V lost 0 bases to trimming and J lost 3 bases, with 9 bases between them. CDR3 coding DNA: TGTGCCTGGAGTGTAAGGACTTACTACGAGCAGTACTTC. Its translation: CAWSVRTYYEQYF.

V is TRBV2 and J is TRBJ1-5, with D uncertain. The CDR3 has 15 amino acids. V gave up 7 bases and J gave up 1 base, with 14 bases separating them. CDR1 and CDR2 from the germline V gene are SNHLY and FYNNEI. The CDR3 protein is CASIGSPGSNQPQHF. In nucleotides, the CDR3 is TGTGCCAGCATTGGATCTCCGGGGAGCAATCAGCCCCAGCATTTT. Full variable domain (outside the CDR3, taken from reference TRBV2 and TRBJ1-5): EPEVTQTPSHQVTQMGQEVILRCVPISNHLYFYWYRQILGQKVEFLVSFYNNEISEKSEIFDDQFSVERPDGSNFTLKIRSTKLEDSAMYFCASIGSPGSNQPQHFGDGTRLSIL.

The J gene is TRBJ2-2, the V gene TRBV4-1; a weak D match, TRBD1 (6 bases). Deletions cut 3 bases from V and 2 bases from J, with 13 bases between. Germline V CDR1 and CDR2: MGHRA, YSYEKL. The CDR3 spans 16 residues. The CDR3 DNA is TGCGCCAGCAGCCACGATGGGGGCGTTAACACCGGGGAGCTGTTTTTT. Protein product: CASSHDGGVNTGELFF.

V and J are TRBV7-9 and TRBJ2-1; D uncertain. The CDR3 loop spans 13 amino acids. Germline values: CDR1 SEHNR, CDR2 FQNEAQ (reference sequence). V was pared by 5 bases and J by 7 bases, with 12 bases between. The CDR3 region has the DNA TGTGCCAGCAGCCCCGAATCGAGGAATGAGCAGTTCTTC. Encoded protein: CASSPESRNEQFF.

This chain connects TRBV13 to TRBJ1-1; weak D call: TRBD1 (6 bases). Germline CDR1 is PRHDT and CDR2 is FYEKMQ (reference sequence). V was trimmed by 0 bases and J by 6 bases, leaving 14 bases between them. CDR3 size: 15 residues. CDR3 coding DNA: TGTGCCAGCAGCTTAGGCCACGAGGGGGAGGCTGAAGCTTTCTTT. It codes for CASSLGHEGEAEAFF.

V gene TRBV30 combines with J gene TRBJ2-1; 8 nucleotides align to TRBD2. Germline V CDR1 and CDR2: GTSNPN, SVGIG (reference sequence). This CDR3 spans 17 amino acids. J lost 4 bases, V lost 0 bases, and 11 bases had no gene match. The CDR3 sequence is CAWSVQSLAGNYNEQFF. The CDR3 DNA reads as TGTGCCTGGAGTGTACAAAGTTTAGCGGGGAATTACAATGAGCAGTTCTTC. Using reference TRBV30 and TRBJ2-1 for the parts outside the CDR3, the full variable domain is SQTIHQWPATLVQPVGSPLSLECTVEGTSNPNLYWYRQAAGRGLQLLFYSVGIGQISSEVPQNLSASRPQDRQFILSSKKLLLSDSGFYLCAWSVQSLAGNYNEQFFGPGTRLTVL.

The rearrangement uses TRBV5-1 and TRBJ1-6; D is perhaps TRBD1 (6 bases). The CDR3 has 15 amino acids. V was shortened by 3 bases and J by 0 bases, with 7 bases between the two germline ends. Germline-derived CDR1 and CDR2 are SGHRS and YFSETQ. The CDR3 nucleotides read TGCGCCAGCAGCTCGGACAGCTCCTATAATTCACCCCTCCACTTT. Amino acid sequence: CASSSDSSYNSPLHF. The variable domain in full, completed from reference TRBV5-1 and TRBJ1-6, reads KAGVTQTPRYLIKTRGQQVTLSCSPISGHRSVSWYQQTPGQGLQFLFEYFSETQRNKGNFPGRFSGRQFSNSRSEMNVSTLELGDSALYLCASSSDSSYNSPLHFGNGTRLTVT.

This chain joins TRBV4-2 and TRBJ2-7, with D perhaps TRBD1 (6 bases). From germline, CDR1 is LGHNA and CDR2 YNFKEQ. V lost 1 base and J lost 0, with 10 bases in between. This CDR3 region has 15 residues. CDR3 DNA: TGTGCCAGCAGCCAAGTGGAGACAGGCTCCTACGAGCAGTACTTC. Protein product: CASSQVETGSYEQYF.

J is TRBJ2-3 and V is TRBV29-1; TRBD1 is a possible D gene (6 bases). V lost 0 bases and J lost 3, with 19 bases in between. This CDR3 is 17 amino acids long. CDR1 and CDR2 (germline): SQVTM, ANQGSEA. The CDR3, as DNA: TGCAGCGTTGAAGATCCCTCCACAGGGTTTGCGACAGATACGCAGTATTTT. This translates into CSVEDPSTGFATDTQYF.

The chain combines TRBV29-1 with TRBJ2-2; D unclear. The CDR3 runs to 13 residues. Germline V lookup: CDR1 SQVTM, CDR2 ANQGSEA. The V gene lost 4 bases and the J gene lost 2 bases, with 8 bases spanning the gap. The CDR3 DNA follows: TGCAGCGTTGGTAGGGTCAACACCGGGGAGCTGTTTTTT. It translates to CSVGRVNTGELFF.

This sequence joins TRBV6-5 and TRBJ2-3; D is unclear. This CDR3 is built from 14 residues. The V end was cut by 3 bases, the J end by 0 bases, with 7 bases between. The V gene's germline CDR1 is MNHEY and CDR2 SVGAGI. The CDR3 DNA reads TGTGCCAGCAGTTATGTGGGTAGCACAGATACGCAGTATTTT. This translates into CASSYVGSTDTQYF.

The chain links TRBV29-1 to TRBJ2-3; TRBD2 aligns across 8 bases. The CDR3 consists of 15 residues. V lost 2 bases and J lost 14; bases outside the gene matches: 18. Looked up from germline, CDR1 is SQVTM and CDR2 is ANQGSEA. CDR3 sequence: CSVERRGVSELCRYF. The CDR3 DNA sequence: TGCAGCGTTGAACGGCGGGGGGTCTCCGAGCTTTGTCGGTATTTT.

The chain carries TRBV27 and TRBJ1-5; perhaps TRBD1 as D (5 bases). Germline-derived CDR1 and CDR2 are MNHEY and SMNVEV (reference sequence). The CDR3 has 15 residues. V was clipped by 3 bases and J by 11 bases, with 20 bases between them. For the CDR3, the DNA is TGTGCCAGCAGTTTGTCGTCCCGGGGGATGGGAGCCCAGCATTTT. Its translation is CASSLSSRGMGAQHF.

The chain recombines TRBV29-1 with TRBJ2-7; D ambiguous. The CDR3 runs to 13 residues. Trimming shortened V by 2 bases and J by 0 bases, and 8 bases separated the two germline ends. Germline-derived CDR1 and CDR2 are SQVTM and ANQGSEA. The CDR3 sequence: CSVESADSYEQYF. The CDR3 DNA follows: TGCAGCGTTGAATCGGCAGACTCCTACGAGCAGTACTTC.

This clone has more than one count but fewer than ten. The chain links TRBV6-5 to TRBJ1-1, with D perhaps TRBD1 (5 bases). Trimming removed 2 bases from V and 0 bases from J, with 7 bases in between. The germline V gene has CDR1 MNHEY and CDR2 SVGAGI. The CDR3 contains 14 residues. CDR3 sequence: CASSYRGLNTEAFF. For the CDR3, the DNA is TGTGCCAGCAGTTACAGGGGATTGAACACTGAAGCTTTCTTT.

The J gene is TRBJ1-6, the V gene TRBV2; D possibly corresponds to TRBD1 (5 bases). Germline CDR1 is SNHLY and CDR2 is FYNNEI. Trimming removed 11 bases from V and 9 bases from J, with 17 bases in between. The CDR3 sequence is 13 residues long. CDR3 amino acids: CAGDTPGISPLHF. The CDR3 bases are TGTGCCGGAGACACCCCAGGGATTTCACCCCTCCACTTT.

This clone was found a few times. The chain couples TRBV30 to TRBJ1-2; unclear D gene. Germline V gene sequence: CDR1 GTSNPN, CDR2 SVGIG (reference sequence). V dropped 2 bases and J dropped 6 bases, with 10 bases sitting between them. This CDR3 has 12 amino acids. The CDR3 DNA reads TGTGCCTGGAGTCCAGGAAATGATGGCTACACCTTC. Translation gives CAWSPGNDGYTF.

This clone has just a few counts. The chain employs TRBV18 and TRBJ2-5; 8 nucleotides line up with TRBD2. Losses at the gene ends were 3 bases for V and 3 bases for J; bases not matched to a gene: 6. CDR1 and CDR2 from the germline V gene are KGHSH and LQKENI. The CDR3 has 15 amino acids. CDR3 region: CASSPGLDQEETQYF. DNA for the CDR3: TGTGCCAGCTCACCGGGACTAGATCAGGAAGAGACCCAGTACTTC.